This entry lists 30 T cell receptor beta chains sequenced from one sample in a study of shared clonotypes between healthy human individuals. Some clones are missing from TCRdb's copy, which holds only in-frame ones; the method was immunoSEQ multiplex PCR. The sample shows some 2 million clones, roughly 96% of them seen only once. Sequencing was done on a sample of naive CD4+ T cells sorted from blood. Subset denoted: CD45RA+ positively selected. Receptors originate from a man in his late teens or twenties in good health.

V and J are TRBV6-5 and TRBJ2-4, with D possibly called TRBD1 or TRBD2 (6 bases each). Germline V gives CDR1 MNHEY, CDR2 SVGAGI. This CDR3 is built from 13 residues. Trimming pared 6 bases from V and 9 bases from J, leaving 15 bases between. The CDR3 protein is CASRPGGPGIQYF. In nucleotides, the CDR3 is TGTGCCAGCAGGCCTGGGGGGCCCGGCATTCAGTACTTC.

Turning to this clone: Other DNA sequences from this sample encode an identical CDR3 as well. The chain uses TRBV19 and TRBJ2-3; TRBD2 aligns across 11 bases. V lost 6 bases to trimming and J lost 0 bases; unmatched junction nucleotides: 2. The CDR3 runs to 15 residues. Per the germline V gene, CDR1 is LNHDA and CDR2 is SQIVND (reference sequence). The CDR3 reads CASSPSGGSTDTQYF. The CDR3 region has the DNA TGTGCCAGTAGCCCTAGCGGGGGGAGCACAGATACGCAGTATTTT.

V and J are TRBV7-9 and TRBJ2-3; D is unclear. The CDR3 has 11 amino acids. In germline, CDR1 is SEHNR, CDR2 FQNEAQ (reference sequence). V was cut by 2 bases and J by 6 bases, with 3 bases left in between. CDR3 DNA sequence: TGTGCCAGCAGCTTATTTGATACGCAGTATTTT. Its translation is CASSLFDTQYF.

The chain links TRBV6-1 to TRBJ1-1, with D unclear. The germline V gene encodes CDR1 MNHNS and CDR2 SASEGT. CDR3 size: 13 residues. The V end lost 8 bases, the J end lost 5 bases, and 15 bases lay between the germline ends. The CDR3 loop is CASSSLGITEAFF. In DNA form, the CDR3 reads TGTGCCAGCTCTTCTCTGGGGATTACTGAAGCTTTCTTT.

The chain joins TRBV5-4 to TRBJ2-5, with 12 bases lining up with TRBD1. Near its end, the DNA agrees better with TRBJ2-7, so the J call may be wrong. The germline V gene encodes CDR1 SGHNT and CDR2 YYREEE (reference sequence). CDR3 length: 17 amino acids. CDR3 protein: CASSGGQGAGGIYEQYF. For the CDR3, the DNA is TGTGCCAGCAGCGGGGGACAGGGGGCCGGGGGTATATACGAGCAGTACTTC.

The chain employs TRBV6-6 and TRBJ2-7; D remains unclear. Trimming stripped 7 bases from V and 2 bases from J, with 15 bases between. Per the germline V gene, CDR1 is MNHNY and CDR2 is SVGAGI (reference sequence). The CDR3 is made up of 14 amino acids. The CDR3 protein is CASTLHQVTYEQYF. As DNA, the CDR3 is TGTGCCAGCACTTTGCATCAAGTTACCTACGAGCAGTACTTC.

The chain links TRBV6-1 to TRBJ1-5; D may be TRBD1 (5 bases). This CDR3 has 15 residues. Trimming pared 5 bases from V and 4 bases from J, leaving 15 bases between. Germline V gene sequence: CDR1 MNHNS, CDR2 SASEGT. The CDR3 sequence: CASSPHQGINQPQHF. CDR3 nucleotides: TGTGCCAGCAGTCCCCACCAGGGTATAAATCAGCCCCAGCATTTT.

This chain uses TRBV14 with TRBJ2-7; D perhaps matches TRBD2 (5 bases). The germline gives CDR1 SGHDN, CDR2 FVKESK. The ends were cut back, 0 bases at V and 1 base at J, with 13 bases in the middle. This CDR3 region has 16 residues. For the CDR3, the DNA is TGTGCCAGCAGCCAAGAAATCCGGACTGGATCCTACGAGCAGTACTTC. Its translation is CASSQEIRTGSYEQYF.

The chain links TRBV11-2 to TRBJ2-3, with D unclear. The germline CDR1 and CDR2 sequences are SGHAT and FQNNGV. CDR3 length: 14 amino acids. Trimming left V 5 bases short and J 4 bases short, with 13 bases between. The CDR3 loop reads CASSNGLLPDTQYF. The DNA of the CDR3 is TGTGCCAGCAGCAATGGGCTTCTCCCAGATACGCAGTATTTT.

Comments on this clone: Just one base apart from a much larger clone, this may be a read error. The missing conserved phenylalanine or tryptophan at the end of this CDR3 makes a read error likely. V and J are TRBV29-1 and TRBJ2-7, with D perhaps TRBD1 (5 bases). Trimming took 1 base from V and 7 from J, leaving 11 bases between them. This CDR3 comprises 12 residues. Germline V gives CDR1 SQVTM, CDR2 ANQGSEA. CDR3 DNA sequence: TGCAGCGTTGAAGTCGGCAGGGTAGAGCAGTACCTC. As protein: CSVEVGRVEQYL.

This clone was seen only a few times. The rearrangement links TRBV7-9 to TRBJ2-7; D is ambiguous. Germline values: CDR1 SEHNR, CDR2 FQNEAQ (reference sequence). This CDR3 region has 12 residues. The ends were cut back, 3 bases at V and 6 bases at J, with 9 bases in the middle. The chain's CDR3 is CASSFGTSEQYF. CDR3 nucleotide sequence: TGTGCCAGCAGCTTCGGCACTTCCGAGCAGTACTTC.

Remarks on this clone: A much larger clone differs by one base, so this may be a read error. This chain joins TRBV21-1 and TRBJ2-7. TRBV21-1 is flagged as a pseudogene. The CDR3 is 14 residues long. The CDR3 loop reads CASSNRDGAYEQYF. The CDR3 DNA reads TGTGCCAGCAGCAACAGGGACGGAGCCTACGAGCAGTACTTC.

Written as DNA, the CDR3 is TGTGCCAGCAGTGAGAGGTCTTCCAAGTACTTC. It codes for CASSERSSKYF. The chain joins TRBV2 to TRBJ2-7; unclear D gene. The length of the CDR3 is 11 residues. Between the trimmed V and J ends, which lost 3 bases and 11 bases, there was a span of 11 bases. Germline V gene sequence: CDR1 SNHLY, CDR2 FYNNEI.

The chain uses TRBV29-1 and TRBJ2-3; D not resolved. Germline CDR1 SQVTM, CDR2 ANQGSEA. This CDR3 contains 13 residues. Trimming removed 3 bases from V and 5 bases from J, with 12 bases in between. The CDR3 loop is CSVESTFEDTQYF. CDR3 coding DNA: TGCAGCGTTGAGTCTACCTTCGAAGATACGCAGTATTTT.

The CDR3 is CASQFRTSGRDSYNEQFF. The CDR3 nucleotides are TGTGCCAGTCAGTTTAGGACTAGCGGGAGGGACTCCTACAATGAGCAGTTCTTC. The rearrangement uses TRBV6-4 and TRBJ2-1, with 15 bases identical to TRBD2. Germline values: CDR1 MRHNA, CDR2 SNTAGT. V lost 9 bases and J lost 0; bases outside the gene matches: 9. The CDR3 is 18 amino acids.

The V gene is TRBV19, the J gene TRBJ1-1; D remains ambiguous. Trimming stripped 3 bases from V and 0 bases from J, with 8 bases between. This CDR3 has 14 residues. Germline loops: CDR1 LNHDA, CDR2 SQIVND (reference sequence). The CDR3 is CASSISRLNTEAFF. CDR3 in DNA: TGTGCCAGTAGTATCTCCAGGCTGAACACTGAAGCTTTCTTT.

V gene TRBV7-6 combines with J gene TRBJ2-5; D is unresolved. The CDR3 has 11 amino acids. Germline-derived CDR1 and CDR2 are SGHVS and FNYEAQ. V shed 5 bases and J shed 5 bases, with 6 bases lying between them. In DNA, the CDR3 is TGTGCCAGCAGCCCCTCTGAGACCCAGTACTTC. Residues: CASSPSETQYF.

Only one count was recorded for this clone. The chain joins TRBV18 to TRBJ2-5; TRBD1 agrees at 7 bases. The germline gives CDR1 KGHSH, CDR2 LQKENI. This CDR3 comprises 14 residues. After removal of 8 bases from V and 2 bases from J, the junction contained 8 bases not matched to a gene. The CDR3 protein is CASLQGQIQETQYF. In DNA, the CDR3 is TGTGCCAGCCTACAGGGACAGATTCAAGAGACCCAGTACTTC.

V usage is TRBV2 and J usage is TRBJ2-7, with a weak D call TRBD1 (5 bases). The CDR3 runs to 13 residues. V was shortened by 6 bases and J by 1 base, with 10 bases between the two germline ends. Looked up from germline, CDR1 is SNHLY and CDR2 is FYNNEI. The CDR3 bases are TGTGCCAGCAGGCCCGACAGTTCCTACGAGCAGTACTTC. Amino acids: CASRPDSSYEQYF.

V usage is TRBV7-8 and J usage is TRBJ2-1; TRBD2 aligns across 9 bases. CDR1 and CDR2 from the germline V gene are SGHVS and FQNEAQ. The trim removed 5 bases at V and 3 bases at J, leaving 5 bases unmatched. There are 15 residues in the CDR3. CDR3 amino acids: CASSVSGRLYNEQFF. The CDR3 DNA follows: TGTGCCAGCAGCGTGAGCGGGAGGCTCTACAATGAGCAGTTCTTC.

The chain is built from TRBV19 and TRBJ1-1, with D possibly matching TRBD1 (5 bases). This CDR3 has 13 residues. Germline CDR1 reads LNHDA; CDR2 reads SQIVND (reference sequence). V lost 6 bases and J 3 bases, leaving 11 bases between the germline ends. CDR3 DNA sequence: TGTGCCAGTAGCAGCGGGACCTACACTGAAGCTTTCTTT. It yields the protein CASSSGTYTEAFF.

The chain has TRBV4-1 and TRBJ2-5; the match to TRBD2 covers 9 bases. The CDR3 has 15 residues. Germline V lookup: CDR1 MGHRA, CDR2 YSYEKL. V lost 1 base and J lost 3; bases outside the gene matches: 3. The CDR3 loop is CASSQVASGKETQYF. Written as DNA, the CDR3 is TGCGCCAGCAGCCAAGTGGCTAGCGGGAAAGAGACCCAGTACTTC.

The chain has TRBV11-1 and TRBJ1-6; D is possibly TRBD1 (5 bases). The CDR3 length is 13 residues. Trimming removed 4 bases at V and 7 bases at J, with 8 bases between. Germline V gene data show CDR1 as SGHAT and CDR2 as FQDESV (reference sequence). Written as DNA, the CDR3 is TGTGCCAGCAGCTCTACAGGAAATTCACCCCTCCACTTT. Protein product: CASSSTGNSPLHF.

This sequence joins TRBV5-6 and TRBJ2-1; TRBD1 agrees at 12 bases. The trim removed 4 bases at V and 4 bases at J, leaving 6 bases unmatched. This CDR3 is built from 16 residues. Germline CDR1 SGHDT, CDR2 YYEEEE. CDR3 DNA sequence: TGTGCCAGCAGCCGGGACAGGGGGCGAGTATACAATGAGCAGTTCTTC. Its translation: CASSRDRGRVYNEQFF.

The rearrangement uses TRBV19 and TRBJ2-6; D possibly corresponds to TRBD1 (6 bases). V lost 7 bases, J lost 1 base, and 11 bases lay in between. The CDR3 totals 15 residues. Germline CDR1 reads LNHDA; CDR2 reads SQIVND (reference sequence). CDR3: CASTSQGSGANVLTF. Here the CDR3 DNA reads TGTGCCAGTACCTCACAGGGTTCTGGGGCCAACGTCCTGACTTTC.

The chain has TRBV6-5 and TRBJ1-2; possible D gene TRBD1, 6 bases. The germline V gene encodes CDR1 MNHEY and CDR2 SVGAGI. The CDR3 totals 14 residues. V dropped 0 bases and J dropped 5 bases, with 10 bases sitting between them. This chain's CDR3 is CASSYSVGGYGYTF. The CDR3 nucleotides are TGTGCCAGCAGTTACTCTGTAGGGGGATATGGCTACACCTTC.

The CDR3 spells CASSGETPTSGNTIYF. In DNA form, the CDR3 reads TGTGCCAGCAGTGGGGAGACACCGACCTCTGGAAACACCATATATTTT. V usage is TRBV6-1 and J usage is TRBJ1-3, with D hard to call. The CDR3 length is 16 residues. Trimming stripped 4 bases from V and 0 bases from J, with 13 bases between. Germline V lookup: CDR1 MNHNS, CDR2 SASEGT.

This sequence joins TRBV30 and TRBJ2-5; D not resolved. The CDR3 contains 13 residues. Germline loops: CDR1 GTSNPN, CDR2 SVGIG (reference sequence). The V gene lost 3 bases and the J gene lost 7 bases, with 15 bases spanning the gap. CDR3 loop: CAWSHQERGTQYF. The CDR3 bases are TGTGCCTGGAGCCACCAGGAGCGAGGGACCCAGTACTTC.

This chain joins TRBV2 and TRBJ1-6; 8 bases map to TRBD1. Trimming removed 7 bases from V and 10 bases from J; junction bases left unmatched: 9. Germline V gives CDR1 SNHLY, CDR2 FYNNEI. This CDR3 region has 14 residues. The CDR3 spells CASTKDRAGSPLHF. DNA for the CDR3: TGTGCCAGCACTAAGGACAGGGCGGGCTCACCCCTCCACTTT.

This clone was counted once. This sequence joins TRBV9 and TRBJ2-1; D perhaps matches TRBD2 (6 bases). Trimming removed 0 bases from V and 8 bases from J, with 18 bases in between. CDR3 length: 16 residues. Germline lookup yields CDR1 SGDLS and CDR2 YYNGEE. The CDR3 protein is CASSVVVGGGIDEQFF. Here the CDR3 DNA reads TGTGCCAGCAGCGTAGTGGTCGGTGGCGGGATAGATGAGCAGTTCTTC.